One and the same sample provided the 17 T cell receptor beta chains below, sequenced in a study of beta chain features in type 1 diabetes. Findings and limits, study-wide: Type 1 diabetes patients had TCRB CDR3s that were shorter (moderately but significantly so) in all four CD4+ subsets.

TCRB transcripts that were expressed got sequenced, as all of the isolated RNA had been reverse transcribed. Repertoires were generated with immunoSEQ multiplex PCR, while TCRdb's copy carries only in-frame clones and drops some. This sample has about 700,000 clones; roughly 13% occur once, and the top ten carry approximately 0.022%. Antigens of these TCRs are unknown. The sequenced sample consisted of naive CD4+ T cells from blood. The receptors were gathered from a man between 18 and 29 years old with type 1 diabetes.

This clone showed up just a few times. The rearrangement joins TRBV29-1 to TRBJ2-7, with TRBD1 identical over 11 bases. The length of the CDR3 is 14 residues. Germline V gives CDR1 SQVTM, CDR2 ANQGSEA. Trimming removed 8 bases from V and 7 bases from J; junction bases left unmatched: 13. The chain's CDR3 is CSFADRGRSGEQYF. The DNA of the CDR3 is TGCAGCTTCGCGGACAGGGGGCGTTCTGGTGAGCAGTACTTC.

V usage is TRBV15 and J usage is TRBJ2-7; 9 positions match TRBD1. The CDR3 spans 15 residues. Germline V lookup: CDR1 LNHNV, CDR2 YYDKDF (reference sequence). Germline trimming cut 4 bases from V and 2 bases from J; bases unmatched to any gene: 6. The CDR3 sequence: CATSTGTGRAYEQYF. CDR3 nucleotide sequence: TGTGCCACCAGCACTGGGACAGGGCGAGCCTACGAGCAGTACTTC.

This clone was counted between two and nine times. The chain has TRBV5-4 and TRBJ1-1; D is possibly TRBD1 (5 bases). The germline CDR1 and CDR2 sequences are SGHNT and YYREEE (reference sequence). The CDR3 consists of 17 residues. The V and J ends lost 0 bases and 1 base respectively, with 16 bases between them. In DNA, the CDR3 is TGTGCCAGCAGCTTGGAGTACCCGGGGAGGGGGAACACTGAAGCTTTCTTT. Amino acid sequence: CASSLEYPGRGNTEAFF.

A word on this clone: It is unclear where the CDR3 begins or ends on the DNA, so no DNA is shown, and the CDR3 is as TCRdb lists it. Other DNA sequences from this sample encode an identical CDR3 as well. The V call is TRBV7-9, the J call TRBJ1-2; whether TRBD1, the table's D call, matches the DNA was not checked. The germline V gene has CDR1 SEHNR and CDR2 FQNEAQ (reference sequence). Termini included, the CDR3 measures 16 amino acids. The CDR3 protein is CASSFGQGTANYGYTF.

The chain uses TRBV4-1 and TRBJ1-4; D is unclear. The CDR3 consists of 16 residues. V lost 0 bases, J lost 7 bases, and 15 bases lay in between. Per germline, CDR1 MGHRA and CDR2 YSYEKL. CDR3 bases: TGCGCCAGCAGCCAAGATGTCAGCTTAATAGGTGAAAAACTGTTTTTT. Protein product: CASSQDVSLIGEKLFF.

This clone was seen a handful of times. The CDR3 DNA sequence: TGTGCCTGGAGTGAGGGTTTCGGGGGGGTCTACAATCAGCCCCAGCATTTT. This encodes CAWSEGFGGVYNQPQHF. The rearrangement joins TRBV30 to TRBJ1-5; D is possibly TRBD1 (5 bases). This CDR3 contains 17 residues. V gave up 1 base and J gave up 3 bases, with 19 bases separating them. Germline CDR1 GTSNPN, CDR2 SVGIG (reference sequence).

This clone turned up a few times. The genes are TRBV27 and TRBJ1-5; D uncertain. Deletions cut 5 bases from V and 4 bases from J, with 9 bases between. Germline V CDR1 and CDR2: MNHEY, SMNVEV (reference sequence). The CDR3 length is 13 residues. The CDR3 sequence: CASSLTDNQPQHF. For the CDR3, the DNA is TGTGCCAGCAGTCTAACTGATAATCAGCCCCAGCATTTT.

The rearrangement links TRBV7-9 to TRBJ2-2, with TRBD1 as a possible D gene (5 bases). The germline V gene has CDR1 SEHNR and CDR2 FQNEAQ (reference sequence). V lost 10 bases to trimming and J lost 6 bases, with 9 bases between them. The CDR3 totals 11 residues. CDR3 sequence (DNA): TGTGCCACCCCAGGGTCCGGGGAGCTGTTTTTT. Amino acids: CATPGSGELFF.

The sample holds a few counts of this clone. Written as DNA, the CDR3 is TGTGCCAGCAGCTTTAGAGGGAATGAAGCTTTCTTT. It specifies CASSFRGNEAFF. The V gene is TRBV11-1, the J gene TRBJ1-1; D is uncertain. With 3 bases removed from V and 7 bases from J, the gap between germline ends came to 9 bases. Germline CDR1 is SGHAT and CDR2 is FQDESV (reference sequence). The CDR3 extends over 12 amino acids.

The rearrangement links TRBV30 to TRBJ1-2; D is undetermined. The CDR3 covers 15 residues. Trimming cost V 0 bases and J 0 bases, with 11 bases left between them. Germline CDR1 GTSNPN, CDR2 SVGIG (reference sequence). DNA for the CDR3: TGTGCCTGGAGTGTACGTCAGGCCCCTAACTATGGCTACACCTTC. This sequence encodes CAWSVRQAPNYGYTF.

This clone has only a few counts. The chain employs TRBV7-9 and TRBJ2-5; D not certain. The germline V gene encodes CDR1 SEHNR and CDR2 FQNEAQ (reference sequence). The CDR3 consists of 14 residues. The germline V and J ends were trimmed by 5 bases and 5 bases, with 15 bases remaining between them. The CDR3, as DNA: TGTGCCAGCAGCCCTTGGACCGCTAGGGAGACCCAGTACTTC. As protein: CASSPWTARETQYF.

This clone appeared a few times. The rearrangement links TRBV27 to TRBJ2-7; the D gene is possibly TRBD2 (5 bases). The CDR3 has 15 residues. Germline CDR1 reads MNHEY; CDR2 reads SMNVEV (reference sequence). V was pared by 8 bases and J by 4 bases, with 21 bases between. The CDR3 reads CASARGGIQTYEQYF. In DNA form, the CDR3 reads TGTGCCAGCGCCAGAGGAGGCATCCAGACTTACGAGCAGTACTTC.

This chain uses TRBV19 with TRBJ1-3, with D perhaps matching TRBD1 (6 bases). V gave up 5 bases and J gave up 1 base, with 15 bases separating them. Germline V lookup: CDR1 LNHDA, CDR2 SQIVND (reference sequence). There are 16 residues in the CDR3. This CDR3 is CASSFGQRISGNTIYF. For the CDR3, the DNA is TGTGCCAGTAGTTTTGGACAGAGGATTTCTGGAAACACCATATATTTT. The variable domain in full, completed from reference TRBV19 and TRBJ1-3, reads DGGITQSPKYLFRKEGQNVTLSCEQNLNHDAMYWYRQDPGQGLRLIYYSQIVNDFQKGDIAEGYSVSREKKESFPLTVTSAQKNPTAFYLCASSFGQRISGNTIYFGEGSWLTVV.

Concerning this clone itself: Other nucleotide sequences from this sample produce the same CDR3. The CDR3 DNA reads TGCGCCAGCAGCCAAGCGGTTGGCACTGAAGCTTTCTTT. This translates into CASSQAVGTEAFF. The J gene is TRBJ1-1, the V gene TRBV4-1; D not certain. V lost 1 base and J 4 bases, leaving 7 bases between the germline ends. This CDR3 spans 13 amino acids. Per germline, CDR1 MGHRA and CDR2 YSYEKL.

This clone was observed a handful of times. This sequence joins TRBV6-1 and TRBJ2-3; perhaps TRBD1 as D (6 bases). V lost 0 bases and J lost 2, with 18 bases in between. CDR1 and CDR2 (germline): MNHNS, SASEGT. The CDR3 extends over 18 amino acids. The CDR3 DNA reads TGTGCCAGCAGTGAAGCCGGACCTCAGGGGTTCATCACAGATACGCAGTATTTT. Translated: CASSEAGPQGFITDTQYF.

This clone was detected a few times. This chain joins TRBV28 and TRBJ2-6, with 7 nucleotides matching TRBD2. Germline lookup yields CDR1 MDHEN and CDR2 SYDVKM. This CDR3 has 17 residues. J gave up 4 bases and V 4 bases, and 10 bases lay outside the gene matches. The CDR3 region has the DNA TGTGCCAGCAGTTGGAGGGAGGGAACCTCCGGGGCCAACGTCCTGACTTTC. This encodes CASSWREGTSGANVLTF.

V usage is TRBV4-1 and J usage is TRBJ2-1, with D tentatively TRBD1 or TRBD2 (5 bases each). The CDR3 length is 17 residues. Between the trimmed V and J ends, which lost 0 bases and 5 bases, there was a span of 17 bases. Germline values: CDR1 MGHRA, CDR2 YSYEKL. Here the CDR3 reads CASSQDRTRGSDNEQFF. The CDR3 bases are TGCGCCAGCAGCCAAGATAGGACGAGGGGTTCCGACAATGAGCAGTTCTTC.